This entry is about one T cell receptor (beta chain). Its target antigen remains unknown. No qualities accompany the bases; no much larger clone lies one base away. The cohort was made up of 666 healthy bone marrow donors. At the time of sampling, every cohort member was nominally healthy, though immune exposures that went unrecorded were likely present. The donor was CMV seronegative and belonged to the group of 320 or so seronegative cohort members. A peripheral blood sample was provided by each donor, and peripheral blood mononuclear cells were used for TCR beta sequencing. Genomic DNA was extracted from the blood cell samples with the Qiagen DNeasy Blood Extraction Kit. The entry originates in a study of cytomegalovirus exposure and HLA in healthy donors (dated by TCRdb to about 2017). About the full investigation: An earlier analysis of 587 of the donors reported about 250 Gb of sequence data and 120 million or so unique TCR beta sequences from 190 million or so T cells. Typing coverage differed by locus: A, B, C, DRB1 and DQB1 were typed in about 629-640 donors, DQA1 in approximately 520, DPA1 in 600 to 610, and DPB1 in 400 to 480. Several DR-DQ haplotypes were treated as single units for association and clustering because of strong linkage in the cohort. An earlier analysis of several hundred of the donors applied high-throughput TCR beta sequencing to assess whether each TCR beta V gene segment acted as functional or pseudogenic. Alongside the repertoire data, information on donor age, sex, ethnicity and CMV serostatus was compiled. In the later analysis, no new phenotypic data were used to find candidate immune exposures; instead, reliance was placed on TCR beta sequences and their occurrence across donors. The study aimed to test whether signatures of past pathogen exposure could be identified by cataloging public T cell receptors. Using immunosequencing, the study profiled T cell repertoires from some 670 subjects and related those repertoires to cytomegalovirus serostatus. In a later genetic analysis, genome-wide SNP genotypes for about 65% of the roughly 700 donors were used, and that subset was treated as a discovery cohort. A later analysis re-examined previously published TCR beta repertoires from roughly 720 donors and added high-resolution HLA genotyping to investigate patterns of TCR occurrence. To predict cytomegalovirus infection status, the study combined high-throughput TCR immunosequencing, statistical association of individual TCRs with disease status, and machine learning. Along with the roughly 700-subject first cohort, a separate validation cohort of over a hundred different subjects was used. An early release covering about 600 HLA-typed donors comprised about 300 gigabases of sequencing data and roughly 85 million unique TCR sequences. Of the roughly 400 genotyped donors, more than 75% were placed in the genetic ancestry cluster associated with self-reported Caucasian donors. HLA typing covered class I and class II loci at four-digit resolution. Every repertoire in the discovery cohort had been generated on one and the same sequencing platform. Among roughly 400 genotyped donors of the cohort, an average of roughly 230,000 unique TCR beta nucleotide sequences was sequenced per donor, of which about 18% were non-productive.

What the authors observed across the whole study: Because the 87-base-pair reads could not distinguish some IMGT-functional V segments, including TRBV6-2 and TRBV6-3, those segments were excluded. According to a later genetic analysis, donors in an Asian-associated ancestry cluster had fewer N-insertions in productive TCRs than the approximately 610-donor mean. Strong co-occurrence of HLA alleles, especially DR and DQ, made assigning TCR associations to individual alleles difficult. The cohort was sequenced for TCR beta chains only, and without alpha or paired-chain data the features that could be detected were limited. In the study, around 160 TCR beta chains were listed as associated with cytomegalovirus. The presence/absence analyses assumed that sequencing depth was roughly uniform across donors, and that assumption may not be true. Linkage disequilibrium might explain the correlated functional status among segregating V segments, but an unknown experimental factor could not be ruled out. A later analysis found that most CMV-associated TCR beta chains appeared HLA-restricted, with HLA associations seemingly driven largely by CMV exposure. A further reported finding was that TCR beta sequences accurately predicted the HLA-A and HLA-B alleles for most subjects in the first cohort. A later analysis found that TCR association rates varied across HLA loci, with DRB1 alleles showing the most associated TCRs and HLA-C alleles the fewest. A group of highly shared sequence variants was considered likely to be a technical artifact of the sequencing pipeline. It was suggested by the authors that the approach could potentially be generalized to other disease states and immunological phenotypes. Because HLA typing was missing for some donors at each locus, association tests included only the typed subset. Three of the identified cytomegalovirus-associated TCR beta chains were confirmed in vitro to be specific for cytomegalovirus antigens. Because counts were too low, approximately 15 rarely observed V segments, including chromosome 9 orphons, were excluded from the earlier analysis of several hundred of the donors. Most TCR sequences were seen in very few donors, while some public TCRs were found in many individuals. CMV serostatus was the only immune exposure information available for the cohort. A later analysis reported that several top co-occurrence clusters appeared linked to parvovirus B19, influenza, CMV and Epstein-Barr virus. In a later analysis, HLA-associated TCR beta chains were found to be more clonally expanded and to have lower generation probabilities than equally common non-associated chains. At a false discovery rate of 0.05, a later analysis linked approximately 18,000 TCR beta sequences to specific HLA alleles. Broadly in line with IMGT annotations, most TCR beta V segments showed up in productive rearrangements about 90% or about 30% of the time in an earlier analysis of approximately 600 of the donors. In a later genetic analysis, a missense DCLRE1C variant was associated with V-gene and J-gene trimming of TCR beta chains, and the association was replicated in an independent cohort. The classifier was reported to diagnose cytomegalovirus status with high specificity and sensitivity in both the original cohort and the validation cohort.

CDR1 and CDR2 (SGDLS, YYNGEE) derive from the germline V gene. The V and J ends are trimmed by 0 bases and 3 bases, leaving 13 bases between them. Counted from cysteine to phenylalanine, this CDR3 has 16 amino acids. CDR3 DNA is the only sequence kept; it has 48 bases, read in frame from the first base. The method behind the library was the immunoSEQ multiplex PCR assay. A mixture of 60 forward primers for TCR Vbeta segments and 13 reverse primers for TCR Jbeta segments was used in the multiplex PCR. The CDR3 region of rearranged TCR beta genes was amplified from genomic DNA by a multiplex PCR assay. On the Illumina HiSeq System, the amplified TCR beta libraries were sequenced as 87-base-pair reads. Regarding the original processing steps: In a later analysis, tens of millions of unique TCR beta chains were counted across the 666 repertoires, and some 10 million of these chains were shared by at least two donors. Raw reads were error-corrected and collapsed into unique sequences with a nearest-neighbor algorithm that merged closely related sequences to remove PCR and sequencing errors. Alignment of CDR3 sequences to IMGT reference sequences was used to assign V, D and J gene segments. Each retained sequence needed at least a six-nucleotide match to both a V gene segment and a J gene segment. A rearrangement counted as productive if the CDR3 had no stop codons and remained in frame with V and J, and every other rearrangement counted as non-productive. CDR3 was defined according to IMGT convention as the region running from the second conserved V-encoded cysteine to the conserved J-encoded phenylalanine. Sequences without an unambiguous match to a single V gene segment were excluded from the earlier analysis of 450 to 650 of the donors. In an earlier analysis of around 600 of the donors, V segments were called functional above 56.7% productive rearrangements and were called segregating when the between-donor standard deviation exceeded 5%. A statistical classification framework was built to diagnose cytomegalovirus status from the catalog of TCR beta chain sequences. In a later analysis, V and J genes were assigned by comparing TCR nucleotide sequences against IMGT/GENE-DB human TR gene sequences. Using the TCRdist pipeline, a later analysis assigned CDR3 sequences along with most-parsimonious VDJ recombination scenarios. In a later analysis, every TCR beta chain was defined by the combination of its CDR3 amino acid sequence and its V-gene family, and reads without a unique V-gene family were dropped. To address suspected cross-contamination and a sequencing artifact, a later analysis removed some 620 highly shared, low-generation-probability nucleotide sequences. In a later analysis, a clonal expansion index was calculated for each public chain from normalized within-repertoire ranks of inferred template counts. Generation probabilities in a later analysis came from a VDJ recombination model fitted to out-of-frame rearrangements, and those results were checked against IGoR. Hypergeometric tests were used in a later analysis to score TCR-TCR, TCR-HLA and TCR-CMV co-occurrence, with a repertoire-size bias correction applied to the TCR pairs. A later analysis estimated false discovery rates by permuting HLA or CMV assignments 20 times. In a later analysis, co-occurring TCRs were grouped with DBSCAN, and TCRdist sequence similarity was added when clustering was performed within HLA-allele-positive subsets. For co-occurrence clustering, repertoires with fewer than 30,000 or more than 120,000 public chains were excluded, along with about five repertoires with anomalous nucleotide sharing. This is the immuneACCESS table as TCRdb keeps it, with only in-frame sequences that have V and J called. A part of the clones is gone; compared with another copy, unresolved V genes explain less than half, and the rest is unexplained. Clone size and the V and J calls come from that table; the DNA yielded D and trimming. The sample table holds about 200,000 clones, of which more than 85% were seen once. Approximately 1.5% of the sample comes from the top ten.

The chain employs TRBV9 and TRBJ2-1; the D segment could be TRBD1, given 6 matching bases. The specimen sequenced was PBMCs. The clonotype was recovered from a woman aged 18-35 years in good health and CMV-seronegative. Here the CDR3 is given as CASSVGVGAGYNEQFF. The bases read TGTGCCAGCAGCGTAGGGGTGGGGGCGGGCTACAATGAGCAGTTCTTC.